This TCR beta chain stems from a study of T cells in Graves' hyperthyroidism and ophthalmopathy. Amplification of TCR beta CDR3 regions was performed using RNA transcripts as template. Using the HTBI primer set, a first-round RT-PCR was run on the TCR CDR3. In TCRdb, the multiplex PCR reads were re-called with MiXCR into one record per CDR3 protein. Among some 800,000 distinct CDR3 sequences listed, about two fifths were seen once. Study-level results: Most clonotypes that expanded in the thyroid above 0.001 also showed up in blood.

V was trimmed by 7 bases and J by 6 bases, leaving 13 bases between them. Germline assignment: CDR1 LNHDA and CDR2 SQIVND (reference sequence). The CDR3 runs 13 residues. Patients aged 18 to 65 had newly diagnosed hyperthyroidism of under 2 months' duration. Diagnosing involved the use of clinical symptoms, serum thyroxine and TRAb, thyroid ultrasound and orbital computed tomography. Fresh peripheral blood, about 9.6 ml, yielded the PBMCs. This clonotype was seen many times. Its matching antigen is unknown. The sequence derives from a man younger than 35 with Graves' hyperthyroidism. Sequenced material: blood. The V call is TRBV19, the J call TRBJ1-5, with D maybe TRBD1 (5 bases). CDR3 DNA: TGTGCCAGTACCCCATGGGGGAGTCAGCCCCAGCATTTT. It codes for CASTPWGSQPQHF.